The clone carrying this TCR beta chain was detected many times. Its antigen is currently unknown. This specimen belongs to a study of regulatory T cells in long-lasting Graves disease. Overall study findings and caveats: Researchers examined only peripheral blood and not thyroid tissue.

Sample time point: persistent/refractory GD, antithyroid drugs over 5 years with positive TRAb. Isolated PBMC RNA provided the starting material for the TCR library. Assembly of TCR beta libraries relied on iRepertoire HTBI primers together with Arm-PCR of CDR3 regions. TCRdb re-called the multiplex PCR reads through MiXCR, storing one row per CDR3 protein. The sample yields under 450,000 distinct CDR3 sequences, roughly 24% seen once. V was shortened by 5 bases and J by 5 bases, with 16 bases between the two germline ends. Germline lookup yields CDR1 LNHNV and CDR2 YYDKDF (reference sequence). The CDR3 is made up of 15 amino acids.

This TCR was recovered from a woman in her thirties or forties with Graves disease. The sample was peripheral blood mononuclear cells (PBMCs), taken when the disease was refractory, from a patient treated with antithyroid drugs. The chain employs TRBV15 and TRBJ2-4, with a tentative D call TRBD2 (5 bases). The DNA of the CDR3 is TGTGCCACCAGCGTGGACTCCTGGCCCGAAAACATTCAGTACTTC. Translation gives CATSVDSWPENIQYF. The variable domain in full, completed from reference TRBV15 and TRBJ2-4, reads DAMVIQNPRYQVTQFGKPVTLSCSQTLNHNVMYWYQQKSSQAPKLLFHYYDKDFNNEADTPDNFQSRRPNTSFCFLDIRSPGLGDTAMYLCATSVDSWPENIQYFGAGTRLSVL.